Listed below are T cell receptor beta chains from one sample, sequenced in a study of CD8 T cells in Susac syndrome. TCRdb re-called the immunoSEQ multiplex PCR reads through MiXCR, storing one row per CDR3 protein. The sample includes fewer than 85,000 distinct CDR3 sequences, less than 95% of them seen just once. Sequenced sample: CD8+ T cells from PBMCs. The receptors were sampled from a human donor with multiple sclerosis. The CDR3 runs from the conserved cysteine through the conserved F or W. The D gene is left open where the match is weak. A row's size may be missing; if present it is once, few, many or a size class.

CASSTLDRAGANVLTF	TRBJ2-6	TRBV19	TRBD1	NA
CASIWADTIYF	TRBJ1-3	TRBV6-6	NA	NA
CASSIGTGDEAFF	TRBJ1-1	TRBV19	TRBD1	NA
CASSLEEGSYEQYF	TRBJ2-7	TRBV7-6	NA	few
CASSLERRTSYNEQFF	TRBJ2-1	TRBV12-3/TRBV12-4	NA	NA
CASSQRFQSSYEQYF	TRBJ2-7	TRBV4-3	NA	NA
CASSNFGGDTQYF	TRBJ2-3	TRBV6-5	TRBD2	NA
CASSDNTGTGHTEAFF	TRBJ1-1	TRBV9	TRBD1	NA
CATSRGAENQPQHF	TRBJ1-5	TRBV15	NA	NA
CASSQDRDLEKLFF	TRBJ1-4	TRBV4-3	TRBD1	once
CASGQDSSYEQYF	TRBJ2-7	TRBV12-5	NA	NA
CASSYVGGGLATDTQYF	TRBJ2-3	TRBV6-5	TRBD2	once
CASSDYGTFSEQYF	TRBJ2-7	TRBV6-1	NA	once
CASSGLAGGWYNEQFF	TRBJ2-1	TRBV12-3/TRBV12-4	TRBD2	NA
CSVEGTGEAYNEQFF	TRBJ2-1	TRBV29-1	NA	NA
CATGGRSYNEQFF	TRBJ2-1	TRBV15	NA	NA
CASSLEGRDTQYF	TRBJ2-3	TRBV5-5	NA	NA
CASSSLETEAFF	TRBJ1-1	TRBV7-6	NA	NA
CASSAAGRSNQPQHF	TRBJ1-5	TRBV9	NA	NA
CAIVGGGYPNNEQFF	TRBJ2-1	TRBV2	NA	NA
CASNPAGGGYNEQFF	TRBJ2-1	TRBV7-9	TRBD2	NA
CASTWDPTNYGYTF	TRBJ1-2	TRBV6-1	NA	few
CASGGWVGGPQHF	TRBJ1-5	TRBV12-3/TRBV12-4	NA	NA
CASPPSGLGDEQFF	TRBJ2-1	TRBV2	TRBD2	NA
CASSKAVAMNTEAFF	TRBJ1-1	TRBV21-1	NA	NA
CASSRPGQGVGEQFF	TRBJ2-1	TRBV3-1	TRBD1	NA
CASRWTGNTEAFF	TRBJ1-1	TRBV12-3/TRBV12-4	TRBD1	NA
CASSSRVGYEQYF	TRBJ2-7	TRBV7-9	NA	once
CASSFQGFGTGELFF	TRBJ2-2	TRBV5-6	NA	NA
CASTLRQGEAFF	TRBJ1-1	TRBV19	TRBD1	once
CASSQDLRETQYF	TRBJ2-5	TRBV4-3	NA	NA
CASSYGLLQHQYF	TRBJ2-4	TRBV6-5	NA	NA
CASKRSPLHF	TRBJ1-6	TRBV2	NA	NA
CASSHPRGRRTYEQYF	TRBJ2-7	TRBV11-2	NA	once
CASSMSRGWDEQYF	TRBJ2-7	TRBV19	NA	NA
CATSARGEVNAQETQYF	TRBJ2-5	TRBV24-1	TRBD2	NA
CASSWVQGGEKLFF	TRBJ1-4	TRBV6-6	NA	NA
CASSLVVGYTF	TRBJ1-2	TRBV7-9	NA	NA
CATSGGRATGELFF	TRBJ2-2	TRBV15	NA	NA
CSVNTAGGTQYF	TRBJ2-5	TRBV29-1	NA	NA
CASSQDLNNEQFF	TRBJ2-1	TRBV4-3	NA	NA
CASSHLAGDEQFF	TRBJ2-1	TRBV3-1	TRBD2	NA
CASSAGSQNTEAFF	TRBJ1-1	TRBV9	NA	NA
CASSGGIKGAWETQYF	TRBJ2-5	TRBV2	TRBD1	NA
CASSTGLSYEQYF	TRBJ2-7	TRBV7-9	NA	NA
CASITRDVRLRTGELFF	TRBJ2-2	TRBV6-2/TRBV6-3	NA	once
CASSPGLARYEQYF	TRBJ2-7	TRBV7-2	TRBD2	NA
CASRLGQLNTEAFF	TRBJ1-1	TRBV6-5	NA	NA
CASSYSGVYGYTF	TRBJ1-2	TRBV6-5	NA	NA
CSVDLSGTDTQYF	TRBJ2-3	TRBV29-1	NA	once
CAIRDTSGRASFEQFF	TRBJ2-1	TRBV10-3	TRBD2	NA
CASSPRTGGGEQYF	TRBJ2-7	TRBV27	TRBD1	NA
CASSLEVGVDEQYF	TRBJ2-7	TRBV7-6	NA	NA